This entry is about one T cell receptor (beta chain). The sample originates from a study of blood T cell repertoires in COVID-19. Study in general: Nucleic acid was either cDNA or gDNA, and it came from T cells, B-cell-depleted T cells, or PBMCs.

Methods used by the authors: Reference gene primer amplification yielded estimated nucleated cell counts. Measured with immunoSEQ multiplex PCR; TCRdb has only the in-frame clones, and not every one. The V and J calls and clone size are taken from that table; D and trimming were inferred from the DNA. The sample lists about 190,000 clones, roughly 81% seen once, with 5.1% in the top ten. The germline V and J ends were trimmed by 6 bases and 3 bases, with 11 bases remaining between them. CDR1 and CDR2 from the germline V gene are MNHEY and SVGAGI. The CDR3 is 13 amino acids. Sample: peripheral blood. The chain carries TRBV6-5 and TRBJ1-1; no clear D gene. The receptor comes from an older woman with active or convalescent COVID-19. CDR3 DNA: TGTGCCAGCAGCCGTCAGGTTTACACTGAAGCTTTCTTT. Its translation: CASSRQVYTEAFF.